A single sample gave rise to the 13 T cell receptor beta chains below, sequenced in a study of cytomegalovirus exposure and HLA in healthy donors. A multiplex PCR was run with 60 Vbeta primers and 13 Jbeta primers. Method: immunoSEQ multiplex PCR; TCRdb's copy keeps in-frame clones and lacks some. This table has around 150,000 clones, 75% to 85% appearing once. The sequenced sample was PBMCs. The receptors come from a man aged 25-45 years in good health and CMV-seronegative.

CDR3 bases: TGTGCCAGCAGCACACAGGGCTGGTCCTACAATGAGCAGTTCTTC. As protein: CASSTQGWSYNEQFF. The chain links TRBV9 to TRBJ2-1, with a tentative D call TRBD1 (6 bases). V lost 4 bases to trimming and J lost 1 base, with 12 bases between them. CDR3 length equals 15 residues. Per germline, CDR1 SGDLS and CDR2 YYNGEE.

The chain is built from TRBV28 and TRBJ1-2; 8 bases are shared with TRBD1. The CDR3 runs 17 residues. Germline lookup yields CDR1 MDHEN and CDR2 SYDVKM. V was clipped by 5 bases and J by 9 bases; unmatched bases: 20. The CDR3 spells CASSTRGQVGHQGRYTF. DNA for the CDR3: TGTGCCAGCAGTACCAGGGGGCAGGTGGGCCATCAGGGACGCTACACCTTC.

The chain couples TRBV27 to TRBJ1-6; 9 bases are shared with TRBD1. Germline CDR1 reads MNHEY; CDR2 reads SMNVEV (reference sequence). The CDR3 has 15 amino acids. V trimming: 6 bases; J trimming: 2 bases; junction bases outside the gene matches: 2. DNA for the CDR3: TGTGCCAGCAGGGGACAGGGTGCCTATAATTCACCCCTCCACTTT. It specifies CASRGQGAYNSPLHF.

The gene calls are TRBV5-1 and TRBJ1-1; 7 bases agree with TRBD1. The junction had 5 bases not matched to a gene; V was cut back by 0 bases and J by 3 bases. This CDR3 region has 15 residues. Germline V gene data show CDR1 as SGHRS and CDR2 as YFSETQ. CDR3 sequence (DNA): TGCGCCAGCAGCTTGGAGACAGGGAAGTACACTGAAGCTTTCTTT. It encodes CASSLETGKYTEAFF. The complete variable domain, with remaining parts taken from reference TRBV5-1 and TRBJ1-1, reads KAGVTQTPRYLIKTRGQQVTLSCSPISGHRSVSWYQQTPGQGLQFLFEYFSETQRNKGNFPGRFSGRQFSNSRSEMNVSTLELGDSALYLCASSLETGKYTEAFFGQGTRLTVV.

A note on this clone: Sequence at one end of the junction differs from germline and may be a read error. V is TRBV29-1 and J is TRBJ2-7, with 7 nucleotides matching TRBD1. The V gene's germline CDR1 is SQVTM and CDR2 ANQGSEA. CDR3 length equals 13 residues. In DNA, the CDR3 is TGCAACGTTGAGTTGGGCAGGGGGATTGAGCAGTACTTC. Translated: CNVELGRGIEQYF.

The chain recombines TRBV5-4 with TRBJ2-7; 10 nucleotides agree with TRBD2. The CDR3 length is 14 residues. Trimming removed 4 bases from V and 4 bases from J; junction bases left unmatched: 5. Germline CDR1 and CDR2: SGHNT and YYREEE (reference sequence). Here the CDR3 reads CASSRGTSDYEQYF. The CDR3 DNA reads as TGTGCCAGCAGCCGCGGGACTAGCGATTACGAGCAGTACTTC.

The chain joins TRBV9 to TRBJ2-3; 7 bases align to TRBD1. V gave up 4 bases and J gave up 1 base; unmatched junction bases: 3. The CDR3 loop spans 14 amino acids. In germline, CDR1 is SGDLS, CDR2 YYNGEE. The CDR3 sequence: CASSLGQGTDTQYF. CDR3 DNA sequence: TGTGCCAGCAGCCTCGGACAGGGCACAGATACGCAGTATTTT.

This clone was counted a few times. The chain combines TRBV5-1 with TRBJ2-7; 11 nucleotides agree with TRBD1. The CDR3 sequence is 15 residues long. The germline CDR1 and CDR2 sequences are SGHRS and YFSETQ. J lost 4 bases, V lost 1 base, and 4 bases had no gene match. CDR3 protein: CASSLIGQGAYEQYF. CDR3 nucleotides: TGCGCCAGCAGCTTGATAGGACAGGGGGCTTACGAGCAGTACTTC.

This clone has a handful of counts. V and J are TRBV7-3 and TRBJ2-1; a possible D gene is TRBD2 (5 bases). The CDR3 length is 12 residues. Trimming took 3 bases from V and 10 from J, leaving 10 bases between them. Germline V lookup: CDR1 SGHTA, CDR2 FQGTGA. CDR3 sequence: CASSLGRGEQFF. The CDR3, as DNA: TGTGCCAGCAGCTTGGGCCGAGGGGAGCAGTTCTTC.

This rearrangement joins TRBV27 to TRBJ2-3, with D hard to call. This CDR3 has 13 amino acids. CDR1 is MNHEY, CDR2 SMNVEV, per germline (reference sequence). Trimming left V 10 bases short and J 3 bases short, with 14 bases between. The CDR3 bases are TGTGCCATCAAAAGCAGGCGAACAGATACGCAGTATTTT. Amino acids: CAIKSRRTDTQYF.

Details on this clone: At the DNA level, this CDR3 is encoded by other sequences in the same sample as well. The chain's CDR3 is CASSSDRGTEAFF. The DNA for the CDR3 is TGTGCCAGCAGCTCGGACAGGGGAACTGAAGCTTTCTTT. The rearrangement uses TRBV7-3 and TRBJ1-1; 9 bases align to TRBD1. V was pared by 4 bases and J by 5 bases, with 2 bases of the junction left unmatched. CDR3 length equals 13 residues. Germline V gene data show CDR1 as SGHTA and CDR2 as FQGTGA.

The chain uses TRBV5-6 and TRBJ2-1; TRBD2 aligns across 7 bases. V trimming: 3 bases; J trimming: 4 bases; junction bases outside the gene matches: 13. Germline values: CDR1 SGHDT, CDR2 YYEEEE. The CDR3 has 17 amino acids. As DNA, the CDR3 is TGTGCCAGCAGCTCCCGACTAGCCCCAGACCTTTACAATGAGCAGTTCTTC. It specifies CASSSRLAPDLYNEQFF. Using reference TRBV5-6 and TRBJ2-1 for the parts outside the CDR3, the full variable domain is DAGVTQSPTHLIKTRGQQVTLRCSPKSGHDTVSWYQQALGQGPQFIFQYYEEEERQRGNFPDRFSGHQFPNYSSELNVNALLLGDSALYLCASSSRLAPDLYNEQFFGPGTRLTVL.

The V call is TRBV14, the J call TRBJ2-5; tentative D call: TRBD1 (5 bases). V lost 2 bases, J lost 2 bases, and 18 bases lay in between. The CDR3 runs to 17 residues. Per the germline V gene, CDR1 is SGHDN and CDR2 is FVKESK. CDR3: CASSQFIAIQGQETQYF. The CDR3 DNA follows: TGTGCCAGCAGCCAATTTATCGCAATTCAGGGACAAGAGACCCAGTACTTC.